This T cell receptor beta chain was profiled in a study of beta chain features in type 1 diabetes. Study in general: No patient-donor differences in age, gender, total cells or subset yield.

This CDR3 has 17 residues. CDR1 and CDR2 (germline): SGDLS, YYNGEE. V gave up 1 base and J gave up 9 bases; unmatched junction bases: 11. This clone was counted between two and nine times. As yet, its antigen is unknown. Post-sort purity exceeded 95% for all sorted populations. What was sequenced were expressed TCRB transcripts, since all of the isolated RNA had been reverse transcribed. This table comes from immunoSEQ multiplex PCR, and its TCRdb copy is limited to in-frame clones, with some not included. The sample lists hundreds of thousands of clones, roughly 15% occurring once. Study-wide points: Resolution of whether HLA type affects TCRB rearrangement was not achieved here. When cDNA is sequenced, cells with high TCR expression could be over-represented.

This chain links TRBV9 with TRBJ2-4, with 12 bases identical to TRBD2. The sequencing sample was made of naive CD4+ T cells from blood. This receptor was taken from a man between 18 and 35 years old in good health. The CDR3 DNA is TGTGCCAGCAGCGTAAGCAACCTAGCGGGGGGGCGTAGCATTCAGTACTTC. Translated: CASSVSNLAGGRSIQYF.